The rows below give T cell receptor beta chains drawn from one sample of a study of blood T cells in healthy people across ages. Via MiXCR, TCRdb re-called the 5' RACE reads, giving one row per CDR3 protein. The sample yields about 1.8 million distinct CDR3 sequences, around 48% seen once. Sequenced material: blood. The source of these receptors is a woman between 40 and 50 years old in good health. Each CDR3 is given with its conserved first and last residue. The D gene is left open where the match is weak. The size of a clone is reported for some rows only, either as once, few or many, or as a class for expanded clones.

j_call,cdr3_length,d_call,v_call,clone_size,cdr3_aa,cdr3_nt
TRBJ1-2,16,TRBD1,TRBV29-1,NA,CSVLGDRGQTYYGYTF,TGCAGCGTTCTGGGGGACAGGGGCCAAACTTACTATGGCTACACCTTC
TRBJ2-3,11,NA,TRBV14,NA,CASSQGTLAYF,TGTGCCAGCAGCCAAGGGACGTTAGCGTATTTT
TRBJ1-1,14,TRBD1,TRBV12-3/TRBV12-4,NA,CASREQGRGIKAFF,TGTGCCAGCAGAGAACAGGGGCGGGGGATAAAAGCTTTCTTT
TRBJ2-3,14,NA,TRBV12-3/TRBV12-4,NA,CASRKQGTTDTQYF,TGTGCCAGCAGGAAACAGGGTACCACAGATACGCAGTATTTT
TRBJ2-1,13,NA,TRBV27,few,CASARSVHNEQFF,TGTGCCAGCGCACGCTCGGTTCACAATGAGCAGTTCTTC
TRBJ2-6,10,NA,TRBV5-6,few,CASSGPVMTF,TGTGCCAGCAGCGGACCCGTGATGACTTTC
TRBJ1-5,14,NA,TRBV13,NA,CASSFDGNNQPQHF,TGTGCCAGCAGCTTTGACGGTAACAATCAGCCCCAGCATTTT
TRBJ1-2,13,TRBD1,TRBV28,NA,CATADRGNYGYTF,TGTGCCACCGCGGACAGGGGTAACTATGGCTACACCTTC
TRBJ2-5,12,NA,TRBV20-1,few,CSALRAPWVQYF,TGCAGTGCCCTCCGGGCCCCGTGGGTGCAGTACTTC
TRBJ2-1,15,TRBD2,TRBV5-4,NA,CASSGSGGEGNEQFF,TGTGCCAGCAGCGGAAGCGGGGGGGAGGGCAATGAGCAGTTCTTC
TRBJ1-2,16,TRBD1,TRBV28,once,CASSLPGTGGNYGYTF,TGTGCCAGCAGTTTACCCGGGACAGGGGGCAACTATGGCTACACCTTC
TRBJ2-3,13,NA,TRBV20-1,NA,CSAHLGRTDTQYF,TGCAGTGCTCATCTGGGGCGCACAGATACGCAGTATTTT
TRBJ1-4,11,NA,TRBV3-1,NA,CASSSRGKLFF,TGTGCCAGCAGCTCTCGGGGTAAACTGTTTTTT
TRBJ1-2,14,NA,TRBV27,few,CASSLLGENYGYTF,TGTGCCAGCAGTTTATTAGGGGAGAACTATGGCTACACCTTC
TRBJ2-7,12,NA,TRBV29-1,many,CSVVKSSGEQYF,TGCAGCGTTGTTAAATCTTCGGGCGAGCAGTACTTC
TRBJ2-7,15,NA,TRBV4-3,NA,CASSQEGGRSYEQYF,TGCGCCAGCAGCCAAGAAGGAGGCCGCTCCTACGAGCAGTACTTC
TRBJ2-3,14,TRBD2,TRBV29-1,NA,CSYKRGVLADTQYF,TGCAGCTACAAGCGGGGGGTTCTTGCAGATACGCAGTATTTT
TRBJ2-1,15,NA,TRBV6-5,NA,CASSYSGDNYNEQFF,TGTGCCAGCAGTTACTCAGGGGACAACTACAATGAGCAGTTCTTC
TRBJ2-7,16,TRBD1,TRBV7-2,NA,CASSPAGTGFSYEQYF,TGTGCCAGCAGCCCAGCCGGGACAGGTTTCTCCTACGAGCAGTACTTC
TRBJ2-1,16,NA,TRBV7-2,NA,CASSLVGLGRYNEQFF,TGTGCCAGCAGCTTAGTGGGGCTAGGCCGGTACAATGAGCAGTTCTTC
TRBJ2-3,16,TRBD2,TRBV9,NA,CASSVDAGESTDTQYF,TGTGCCAGCAGCGTAGATGCGGGGGAGAGCACAGATACGCAGTATTTT
TRBJ1-2,13,TRBD1,TRBV5-1,many,CASSLGTAYGYTF,TGTGCCAGCAGCTTAGGGACAGCCTATGGCTACACCTTC
TRBJ2-1,11,NA,TRBV5-6,once,CASSFDDEQFF,TGTGCCAGCAGTTTCGACGATGAGCAGTTCTTC
TRBJ1-6,18,NA,TRBV5-6,NA,CASSRRLQSTSYNSPLHF,TGTGCCAGCAGCAGACGGCTCCAGTCCACTAGCTATAATTCACCCCTCCACTTT
TRBJ2-3,12,NA,TRBV27,few,CASSRVPDTQYF,TGTGCCAGCAGTCGCGTACCAGATACGCAGTATTTT
TRBJ2-7,12,NA,TRBV10-2,few,CASMGRSYEQYF,TGCGCCAGCATGGGCAGATCCTACGAGCAGTACTTC
TRBJ2-3,16,TRBD1,TRBV20-1,NA,CSAASPGQGVADTQYF,TGCAGTGCTGCCTCGCCGGGACAGGGGGTAGCAGATACGCAGTATTTT
TRBJ2-1,13,NA,TRBV24-1,NA,CATSDSSPNEQFF,TGTGCCACCAGTGACAGCAGCCCCAATGAGCAGTTCTTC